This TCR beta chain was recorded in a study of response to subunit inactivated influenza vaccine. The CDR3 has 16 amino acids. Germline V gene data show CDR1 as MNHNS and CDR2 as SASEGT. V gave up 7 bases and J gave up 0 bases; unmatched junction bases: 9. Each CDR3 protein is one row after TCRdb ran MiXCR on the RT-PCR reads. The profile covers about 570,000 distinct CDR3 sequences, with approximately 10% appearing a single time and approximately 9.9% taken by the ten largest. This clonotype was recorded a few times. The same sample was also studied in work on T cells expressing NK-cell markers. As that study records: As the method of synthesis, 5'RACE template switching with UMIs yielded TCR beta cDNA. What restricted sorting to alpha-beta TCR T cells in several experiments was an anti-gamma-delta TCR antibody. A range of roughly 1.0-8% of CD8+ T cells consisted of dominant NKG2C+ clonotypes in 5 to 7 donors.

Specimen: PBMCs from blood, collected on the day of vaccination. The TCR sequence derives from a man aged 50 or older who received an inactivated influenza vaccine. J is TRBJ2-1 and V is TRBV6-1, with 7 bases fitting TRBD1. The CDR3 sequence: CASTHRGGLSYNEQFF. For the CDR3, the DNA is TGTGCCAGCACCCACAGGGGTGGACTCTCCTACAATGAGCAGTTCTTC.